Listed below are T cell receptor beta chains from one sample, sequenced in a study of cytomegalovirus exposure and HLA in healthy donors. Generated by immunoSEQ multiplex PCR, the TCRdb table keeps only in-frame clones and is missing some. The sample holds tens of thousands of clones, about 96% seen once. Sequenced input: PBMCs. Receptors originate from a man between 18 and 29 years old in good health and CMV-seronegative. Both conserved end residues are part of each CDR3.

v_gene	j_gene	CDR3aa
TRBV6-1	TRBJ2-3	CASRAHLSPDTQYF
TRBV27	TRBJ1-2	CASSLFPGQGIDGYTF
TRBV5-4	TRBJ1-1	CASSSGTGGGSGAFF
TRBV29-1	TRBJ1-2	CSVDRRGESMDYTF
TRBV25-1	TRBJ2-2	CASSEGQGFGELFF
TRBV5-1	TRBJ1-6	CASSPQGNKGSPLHF
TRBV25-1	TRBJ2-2	CASSPSGANTGELFF
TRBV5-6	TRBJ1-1	CASSVRRQNTEAFF
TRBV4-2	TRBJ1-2	CASSQDYPGTGLFSGYTF
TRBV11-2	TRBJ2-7	CASSLGRQGVYEQYF
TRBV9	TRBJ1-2	CASSVGRVNYGYTF
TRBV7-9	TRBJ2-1	CASSVTTGFRNEQFF
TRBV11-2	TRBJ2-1	CASSLGTGREYNEQFF
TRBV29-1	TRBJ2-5	CSARVGREGETQYF
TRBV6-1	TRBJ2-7	CASGLRQGNSVQQYF
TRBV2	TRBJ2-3	CASSLQAGGNADTQYF
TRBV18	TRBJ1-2	CASSQGAGGYTF
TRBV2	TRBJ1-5	CASSGTGQGQPQHF
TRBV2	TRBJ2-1	CAGRQGAQVEQFF
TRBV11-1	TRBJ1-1	CASSSDRVAEAFF
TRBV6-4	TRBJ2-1	CASSDDNNEQFF
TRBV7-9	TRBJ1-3	CASSAGGSSNTIYF
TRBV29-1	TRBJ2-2	CSVEGRSTGELFF
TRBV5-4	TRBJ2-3	CASSADRYYTDTQYF
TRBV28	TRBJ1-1	CASSPRTGEHTEAFF
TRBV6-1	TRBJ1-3	CASSGASRGNTIYF
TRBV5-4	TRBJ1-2	CASSLDRGNYGYTF